These 10 T cell receptor beta chains originate from one sample sequenced in a study of radiotherapy plus CTLA-4 blockade in lung cancer. Using immunoSEQ multiplex PCR, the repertoire was profiled, and TCRdb retains in-frame clones only, with some absent. This sample carries 58,000 or so clones, less than 85% of them seen once, and the ten largest clones take around 17%. Source: peripheral blood, taken from a patient treated with radiotherapy plus ipilimumab. The receptors originated from a human donor with non-small cell lung cancer who had a complete response to radiotherapy plus ipilimumab.

The genes are TRBV11-2 and TRBJ2-1; 11 nucleotides match TRBD1. This CDR3 has 14 residues. Germline-derived CDR1 and CDR2 are SGHAT and FQNNGV. Trimming at V came to 7 bases and at J to 7 bases, leaving 6 bases not matched to a gene. In nucleotides, the CDR3 is TGTGCCAGCACCGACGGGACAGGGGGAAATGAGCAGTTCTTC. Translating gives CASTDGTGGNEQFF.

This clone counts as medium-sized. The J gene is TRBJ1-4, the V gene TRBV9; TRBD1 might be the D (5 bases). V shed 1 base and J shed 4 bases, with 11 bases lying between them. Germline V gene lookup returns CDR1 SGDLS and CDR2 YYNGEE. This CDR3 has 15 amino acids. The CDR3 reads CASSVYGGDNEKLFF. The CDR3 nucleotides are TGTGCCAGCAGCGTATATGGAGGGGATAATGAAAAACTGTTTTTT.

The genes are TRBV2 and TRBJ2-3; 9 bases are shared with TRBD1. The length of the CDR3 is 16 residues. Germline V CDR1 and CDR2: SNHLY, FYNNEI. Trimming removed 7 bases from V and 7 bases from J; junction bases left unmatched: 15. The CDR3 loop reads CASILSPGQGVYTQYF. The DNA of the CDR3 is TGTGCCAGCATTCTCTCTCCGGGACAGGGAGTGTATACGCAGTATTTT.

The V gene is TRBV30, the J gene TRBJ2-6; D unclear. This CDR3 is 13 amino acids long. Per the germline V gene, CDR1 is GTSNPN and CDR2 is SVGIG (reference sequence). Trimming cost V 3 bases and J 6 bases, with 9 bases left between them. CDR3 coding DNA: TGTGCCTGGAGGGCCTCCCCGGCCAACGTCCTGACTTTC. This sequence encodes CAWRASPANVLTF.

The chain uses TRBV2 and TRBJ1-1; D is undetermined. V dropped 7 bases and J dropped 1 base, with 4 bases sitting between them. This CDR3 has 11 amino acids. Germline V gene sequence: CDR1 SNHLY, CDR2 FYNNEI. CDR3 in DNA: TGTGCCAGCACCCGGAACACTGAAGCTTTCTTT. This codes for CASTRNTEAFF. The whole variable domain, remainder taken from reference TRBV2 and TRBJ1-1, is EPEVTQTPSHQVTQMGQEVILRCVPISNHLYFYWYRQILGQKVEFLVSFYNNEISEKSEIFDDQFSVERPDGSNFTLKIRSTKLEDSAMYFCASTRNTEAFFGQGTRLTVV.

The chain links TRBV11-3 to TRBJ1-1; D gene ambiguous. The CDR3 loop spans 10 amino acids. Germline V CDR1 and CDR2: SGHNT, YENEEA. Trimming pared 5 bases from V and 8 bases from J, leaving 6 bases between. The CDR3 nucleotides read TGTGCCAGCAGCGGCAGGGAAGCTTTCTTT. This sequence encodes CASSGREAFF.

This sequence joins TRBV6-5 and TRBJ2-3, with D unresolved. Germline V CDR1 and CDR2: MNHEY, SVGAGI. The V and J ends lost 1 base and 0 bases respectively, with 8 bases between them. The CDR3 sequence is 15 residues long. The CDR3 DNA reads TGTGCCAGCAGTTACTGGCATCCTAGCACAGATACGCAGTATTTT. Translated: CASSYWHPSTDTQYF.

The genes are TRBV5-4 and TRBJ2-7; no firm D call. The V end was cut by 0 bases, the J end by 2 bases, with 12 bases between. The CDR3 runs to 15 residues. Per the germline V gene, CDR1 is SGHNT and CDR2 is YYREEE (reference sequence). The CDR3: CASSLAFDGAYEQYF. The CDR3 bases are TGTGCCAGCAGCTTGGCTTTCGACGGAGCCTACGAGCAGTACTTC.

The chain uses TRBV19 and TRBJ1-1; 7 bases agree with TRBD1. Germline V gene lookup returns CDR1 LNHDA and CDR2 SQIVND (reference sequence). Trimming at V came to 5 bases and at J to 6 bases, leaving 15 bases not matched to a gene. The CDR3 covers 16 residues. CDR3 sequence: CASSPRNRGGTSEAFF. The CDR3 DNA reads as TGTGCCAGTAGTCCCCGGAACAGGGGTGGGACCTCTGAAGCTTTCTTT.

This sequence joins TRBV7-9 and TRBJ2-3, with D perhaps matching TRBD2 (5 bases). Germline V gives CDR1 SEHNR, CDR2 FQNEAQ (reference sequence). Trimming removed 4 bases at V and 4 bases at J, with 9 bases between. The CDR3 length is 13 residues. The CDR3: CASSYAGPDTQYF. Here the CDR3 DNA reads TGTGCCAGCAGCTATGCGGGTCCAGATACGCAGTATTTT.